The rows below give T cell receptor beta chains drawn from one sample of a study of cytomegalovirus exposure and HLA in healthy donors. The assay was immunoSEQ multiplex PCR, and TCRdb's table has in-frame clones only and misses some. The sample totals about 64,000 clones. Input material: PBMCs. These receptors all come from a woman under 30 in good health and CMV-seronegative. CDR3s include the opening cysteine and the closing phenylalanine or tryptophan. D genes are given only for firm matches.

TRBJ1-1 TRBV30 TRBD1 CAWSQADRENTEAFF TGTGCCTGGAGCCAAGCCGACAGGGAGAACACTGAAGCTTTCTTT
TRBJ1-1 TRBV30 NA CAWSDRSRVAFF TGTGCCTGGAGTGACCGCAGTCGGGTAGCTTTCTTT
TRBJ1-6 TRBV2 TRBD1 CASGRTGGGSPLHF TGTGCCAGCGGAAGGACAGGGGGCGGTTCACCCCTCCACTTT
TRBJ1-1 TRBV14 NA CASSLMAGRAFEAFF TGTGCCAGCAGCCTAATGGCGGGGAGGGCGTTTGAAGCTTTCTTT
TRBJ2-2 TRBV19 NA CASNYKVNTGELFF TGTGCCAGTAACTACAAAGTCAACACCGGGGAGCTGTTTTTT
TRBJ2-1 TRBV10-2 TRBD2 CASGREADEQFF TGCGCCAGCGGACGGGAGGCCGATGAGCAGTTCTTC
TRBJ1-2 TRBV6-1 NA CASRLQGYGYTF TGTGCCAGCAGACTACAGGGTTATGGCTACACCTTC
TRBJ2-3 TRBV2 TRBD2 CASSLAGSTDTQYF TGTGCCAGCAGTTTAGCGGGGAGCACAGATACGCAGTATTTT
TRBJ2-7 TRBV19 NA CASGDLGGSSSYEQYF TGTGCCAGTGGGGATCTGGGGGGAAGCAGCTCCTACGAGCAGTACTTC
TRBJ2-7 TRBV4-1 TRBD1 CASSQPGTGAYEQYF TGCGCCAGCAGCCAACCCGGGACAGGAGCCTACGAGCAGTACTTC
TRBJ1-1 TRBV30 NA CAWGLGGGGITEAFF TGTGCCTGGGGCCTGGGGGGGGGAGGGATAACTGAAGCTTTCTTT
TRBJ2-7 TRBV5-1 NA CASSLDLTTGAYEQYF TGCGCCAGCAGCTTGGATCTTACAACGGGAGCCTACGAGCAGTACTTC
TRBJ2-3 TRBV14 NA CASSRNTIADTQYF TGTGCCAGCAGCCGAAATACGATTGCGGATACGCAGTATTTT
TRBJ2-3 TRBV30 TRBD2 CAGRGAGASTDTQYF TGTGCCGGGAGGGGAGCGGGCGCTAGCACAGATACGCAGTATTTT
TRBJ2-7 TRBV5-1 TRBD1 CASSLDGTGAYEQYF TGCGCCAGCAGCTTGGATGGGACAGGGGCCTACGAGCAGTACTTC
TRBJ2-7 TRBV27 NA CASRGDRSYEQYF TGTGCCAGCAGGGGTGACAGGTCCTACGAGCAGTACTTC
TRBJ2-5 TRBV27 TRBD2 CASSLAGGETQYF TGTGCCAGCAGCTTAGCGGGAGGGGAGACCCAGTACTTC
TRBJ1-2 TRBV27 NA CASRQGQIGYTF TGTGCCAGCAGACAGGGTCAAATTGGCTACACCTTC
TRBJ1-5 TRBV19 NA CASSIDKRGRNQPQHF TGTGCCAGTAGTATAGACAAAAGAGGGCGAAATCAGCCCCAGCATTTT
TRBJ2-4 TRBV6-5 TRBD1 CASSYQGDKNIQYF TGTGCCAGCAGTTATCAGGGGGACAAAAACATTCAGTACTTC
TRBJ2-5 TRBV5-1 TRBD2 CASSLRLAGEETQYF TGCGCCAGCAGCTTGAGGCTAGCGGGGGAGGAGACCCAGTACTTC
TRBJ2-1 TRBV4-2 TRBD2 CASSQERLAVDNEQFF TGTGCCAGCAGCCAAGAGAGACTAGCGGTGGACAATGAGCAGTTCTTC
TRBJ2-7 TRBV9 TRBD1 CASSPRTGNHREQYF TGTGCCAGCAGCCCCCGGACAGGGAACCACCGCGAGCAGTACTTC